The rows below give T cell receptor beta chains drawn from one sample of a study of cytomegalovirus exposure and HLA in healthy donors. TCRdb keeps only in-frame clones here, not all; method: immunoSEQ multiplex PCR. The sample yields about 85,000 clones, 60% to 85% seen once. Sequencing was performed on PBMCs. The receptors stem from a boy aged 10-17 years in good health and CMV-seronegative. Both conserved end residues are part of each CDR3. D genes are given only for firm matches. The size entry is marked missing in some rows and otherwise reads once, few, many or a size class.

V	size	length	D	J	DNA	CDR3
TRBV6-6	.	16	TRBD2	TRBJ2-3	TGTGCCAGCGGGGGACTAGCGGGATACCTCACAGATACGCAGTATTTT	CASGGLAGYLTDTQYF
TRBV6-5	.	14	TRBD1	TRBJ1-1	TGTGCCAGCAGTTCCCGGACAGGGTACACTGAAGCTTTCTTT	CASSSRTGYTEAFF
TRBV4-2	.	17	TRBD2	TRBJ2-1	TGTGCCAGCAGCCAACCCCTAGCGGTGAGCTCCTACAATGAGCAGTTCTTC	CASSQPLAVSSYNEQFF
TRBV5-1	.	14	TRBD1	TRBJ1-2	TGCGCCAGCAGCCCTCTTGAGGGGGCGGAAGGCTACACCTTC	CASSPLEGAEGYTF
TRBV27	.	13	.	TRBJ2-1	TGTGCCAGCAGTTTGGTAGCGTGGGGTGAGCAGTTCTTC	CASSLVAWGEQFF
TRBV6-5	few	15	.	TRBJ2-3	TGTGCCACCAGGGGGGGAGGGTCTAGCACAGATACGCAGTATTTT	CATRGGGSSTDTQYF
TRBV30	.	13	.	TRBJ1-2	TGTGCCTTAGCCCGACGGGACTACTATGGCTACACCTTC	CALARRDYYGYTF
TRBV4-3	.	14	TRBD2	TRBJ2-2	TGCGCCAGCAGCCGGGAGGGGCTCACCGGGGAGCTGTTTTTT	CASSREGLTGELFF
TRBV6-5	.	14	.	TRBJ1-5	TGTGCCAGCAGTCCCTCTTTTCGGGGGCAGCCCCAGCATTTT	CASSPSFRGQPQHF
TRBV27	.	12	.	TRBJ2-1	TGTGCCAGCAGTTCGGTGAACAATGAGCAGTTCTTC	CASSSVNNEQFF
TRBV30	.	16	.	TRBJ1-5	TGTGCCTGGAGTCCTCGGGGGGCCCATAGCAATCAGCCCCAGCATTTT	CAWSPRGAHSNQPQHF
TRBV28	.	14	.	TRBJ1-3	TGTGCCAGCAGAGAACAGGGTGGTGGAAACACCATATATTTT	CASREQGGGNTIYF
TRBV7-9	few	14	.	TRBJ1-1	TGTGCCAGCAGCCCGGGATCGACTAACACTGAAGCTTTCTTT	CASSPGSTNTEAFF
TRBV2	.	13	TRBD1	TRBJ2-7	TGTGCCACCGAGACAGGGGGAGCCTACGAGCAGTACTTC	CATETGGAYEQYF
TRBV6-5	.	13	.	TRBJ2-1	TGTGCCAGCAGTTACGGGCAGTACAATGAGCAGTTCTTC	CASSYGQYNEQFF
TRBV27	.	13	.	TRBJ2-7	TGTGCCAGCAGGTTGGGGCTAACCTACGAGCAGTACTTC	CASRLGLTYEQYF
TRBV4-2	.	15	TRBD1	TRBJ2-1	TGTGCCAGCAGCCAGACCAGGGGGAACGGGATTCGTCTGTTCTTC	CASSQTRGNGIRLFF
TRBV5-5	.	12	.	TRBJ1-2	TGTGCCAGCAGCCAGGCCCTATATGGCTACACCTTC	CASSQALYGYTF
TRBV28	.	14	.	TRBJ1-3	TGTGCCAGCAGTTTAGCCGGGACTGGAAACACCATATATTTT	CASSLAGTGNTIYF
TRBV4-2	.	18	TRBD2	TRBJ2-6	TGTGCCAGCAGCCAAGATCTACTAGCGGGAGTTGGGGCCAACGTCCTGACTTTC	CASSQDLLAGVGANVLTF
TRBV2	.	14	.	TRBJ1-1	TGTGCCAGCAGTGAGAGGGTTTGGGACACTGAAGCTTTCTTT	CASSERVWDTEAFF
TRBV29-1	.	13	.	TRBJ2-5	TGCAGCGTTGAGGGCCGCGGGGCGGAGACCCAGTACTTC	CSVEGRGAETQYF
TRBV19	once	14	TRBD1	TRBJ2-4	TGTGCCACTGAGCCGGGACAGGGTACGGACATTCAGTACTTC	CATEPGQGTDIQYF
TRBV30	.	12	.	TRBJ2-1	TGTGCCTGGAGTGTAGTCGGCAATGAGCAGTTCTTC	CAWSVVGNEQFF
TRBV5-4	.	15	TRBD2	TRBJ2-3	TGTGCCAGCAGCCCCCAAGGCGGGAGGACAGATACGCAGTATTTT	CASSPQGGRTDTQYF
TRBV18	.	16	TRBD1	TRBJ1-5	TGTGCCAGCTCATTCAGACAGGGGTCGGAGAATCAGCCCCAGCATTTT	CASSFRQGSENQPQHF
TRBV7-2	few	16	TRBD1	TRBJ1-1	TGTGCCAGCAGCCGGGGACAGGCGAGGGGAAACACTGAAGCTTTCTTT	CASSRGQARGNTEAFF
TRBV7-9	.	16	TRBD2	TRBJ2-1	TGTGCCAGCAGCACCCCTAGCGGGGGCCACTACAATGAGCAGTTCTTC	CASSTPSGGHYNEQFF
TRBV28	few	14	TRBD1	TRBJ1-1	TGTGCCAGCAGCCCGGGACAGTTAGGGGGCCAAGCTTTCTTT	CASSPGQLGGQAFF
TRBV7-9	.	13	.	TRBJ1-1	TGTGCCAGCAGCTTAGGACAAAGCACTGAAGCTTTCTTT	CASSLGQSTEAFF
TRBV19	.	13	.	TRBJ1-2	TGTGCCAGTAGTATCCCCGGGTACTATGGCTACACCTTC	CASSIPGYYGYTF
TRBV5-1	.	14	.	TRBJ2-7	TGCGCCAGCAGCTTGGACAGCAAACACTACGAGCAGTACTTC	CASSLDSKHYEQYF
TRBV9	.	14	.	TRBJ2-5	TGTGCCAGCAGCGTAGCTGTGGCTTCGGAGACCCAGTACTTC	CASSVAVASETQYF
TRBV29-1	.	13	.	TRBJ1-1	TGCAGCGTTGAGGGGGGGGAAAACACTGAAGCTTTCTTT	CSVEGGENTEAFF
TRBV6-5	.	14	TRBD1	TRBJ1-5	TGTGCCAGCAGAGGGACAGTTAGCAATCAGCCCCAGCATTTT	CASRGTVSNQPQHF
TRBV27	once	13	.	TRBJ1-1	TGTGCCAGCAGTTTATCCCACGCGGGGGGAGCTTTCTTT	CASSLSHAGGAFF
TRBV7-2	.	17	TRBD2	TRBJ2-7	TGTGCCAGCAGCTTAGCGAGGGTAGGGAGCGGGGGGTACGAGCAGTACTTC	CASSLARVGSGGYEQYF
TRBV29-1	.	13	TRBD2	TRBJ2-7	TGCAGCGTTGACGGGACTAGCGGGAGAGAGCAGTACTTC	CSVDGTSGREQYF
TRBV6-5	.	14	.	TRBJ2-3	TGTGCCAGCAGGGTGGACAGAAGCACAGATACGCAGTATTTT	CASRVDRSTDTQYF
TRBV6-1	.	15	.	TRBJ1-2	TGTGCCAGCAGTGAAGATGACAGAGCTAACTATGGCTACACCTTC	CASSEDDRANYGYTF
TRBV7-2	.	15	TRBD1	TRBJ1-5	TGTGCCAGCAGCCGGGGGGACAGGGGAGGGCAGCCCCAGCATTTT	CASSRGDRGGQPQHF
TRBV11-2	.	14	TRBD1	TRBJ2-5	TGTGCCAGCAGCAAACCGGGACAGCAAGAGACCCAGTACTTC	CASSKPGQQETQYF
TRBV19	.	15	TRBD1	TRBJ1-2	TGTGCCAGTAGTTCCGCCGCAACAGGGGGCGTTGGCTACACCTTC	CASSSAATGGVGYTF
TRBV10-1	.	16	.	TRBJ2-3	TGCGCCAGCAGCGAAGGGACTGCCTCTAGCACAGATACGCAGTATTTT	CASSEGTASSTDTQYF
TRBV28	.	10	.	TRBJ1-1	TGTGCCAGCTTCTACACTGAAGCTTTCTTT	CASFYTEAFF
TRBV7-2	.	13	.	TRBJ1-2	TGTGCCAGCAGCTTCCCAGGTACCGGTGGCTACACCTTC	CASSFPGTGGYTF
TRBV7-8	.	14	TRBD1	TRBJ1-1	TGTGCCAGCAGCTTATACCAGGGGGACACTGAAGCTTTCTTT	CASSLYQGDTEAFF
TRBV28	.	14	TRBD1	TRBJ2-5	TGTGCCAGCATCAGAGACAGGGAGCAAGAGACCCAGTACTTC	CASIRDREQETQYF
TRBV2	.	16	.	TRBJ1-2	TGTGCCAGCAGTGATTTTTATACAGGGTATGACTATGGCTACACCTTC	CASSDFYTGYDYGYTF
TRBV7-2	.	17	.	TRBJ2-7	TGTGCCAGCAGCCCTCAGCCCGGATTGCGGCACACCTACGAGCAGTACTTC	CASSPQPGLRHTYEQYF
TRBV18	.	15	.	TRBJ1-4	TGTGCCAGCTCACCAAGGGGAAGAACTAATGAAAAACTGTTTTTT	CASSPRGRTNEKLFF
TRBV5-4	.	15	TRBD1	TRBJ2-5	TGTGCCAGCAGCATACCGGGACAGGGAGGAGAGACCCAGTACTTC	CASSIPGQGGETQYF
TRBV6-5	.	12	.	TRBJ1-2	TGTGCCAGCCTCGACGGGAACTATGGCTACACCTTC	CASLDGNYGYTF
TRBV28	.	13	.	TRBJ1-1	TGTGCCAGCAGTGATGCCCTATACACTGAAGCTTTCTTT	CASSDALYTEAFF
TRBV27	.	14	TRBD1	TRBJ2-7	TGTGCCAGCAGTTATGGACAGGGCTCCTACGAGCAGTACTTC	CASSYGQGSYEQYF
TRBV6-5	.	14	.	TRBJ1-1	TGTGCCAGCAGGCTACAGGGTTGGCACACTGAAGCTTTCTTT	CASRLQGWHTEAFF
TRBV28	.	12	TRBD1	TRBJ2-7	TGTGCCAGCAGTTACAGGGGTTACGAGCAGTACTTC	CASSYRGYEQYF
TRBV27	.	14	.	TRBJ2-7	TGTGCCAGCAGGAAGGGGGTAACCTCCTACGAGCAGTACTTC	CASRKGVTSYEQYF
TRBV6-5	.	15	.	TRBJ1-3	TGTGCCAGCAGCCAAACAGGGAACTCTGGAAACACCATATATTTT	CASSQTGNSGNTIYF
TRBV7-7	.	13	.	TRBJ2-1	TGTGCTAGCAGCGCCGGGGTTGACAATGAGCAGTTCTTC	CASSAGVDNEQFF